This T cell receptor (beta chain) was sequenced in a study of blood T cell repertoires in COVID-19. Study background: Samples taken during acute and convalescent COVID-19 were collected in the United States, Italy and Spain. Sources were T cells, B-cell-depleted T cells, or PBMCs; the material itself was cDNA or gDNA.

Trimming cost V 3 bases and J 3 bases, with 16 bases left between them. CDR1 and CDR2 from the germline V gene are SGHRS and YFSETQ. There are 15 residues in the CDR3. Assay used: immunoSEQ multiplex PCR; TCRdb lists only in-frame clones, some missing. This table holds 150,000 or so clones, 76% found once. To note about this clone: With a much larger clone just one base away, this may be a read error.

The sample was peripheral blood. The rearrangement uses TRBV5-1 and TRBJ2-7; D is perhaps TRBD2 (7 bases). The sequence was obtained from a woman of 80 years or more with active or convalescent COVID-19. The CDR3 loop reads CASSWGAGAVYEQYF. CDR3 DNA: TGCGCCAGCAGCTGGGGGGCGGGGGCAGTCTACGAGCAGTACTTC.